One sample yielded the 10 T cell receptor beta chains listed below, sequenced in a study of T cells in Graves' hyperthyroidism and ophthalmopathy. Amplification of TCR beta CDR3 regions was performed using RNA transcripts as template. With the HTBI primer set, the TCR CDR3 went through a first round of RT-PCR. Each CDR3 protein gets one entry after TCRdb re-called the multiplex PCR reads with MiXCR. The sample includes approximately 500,000 distinct CDR3 sequences, around 46% seen only once; the top ten take around 7.7%. The material sequenced was peripheral blood or thyroid tissue (not recorded which). The source of these receptors is a woman younger than 30 with Graves' hyperthyroidism.

J is TRBJ2-6 and V is TRBV2; 7 bases are shared with TRBD2. The CDR3 sequence is 14 residues long. Germline trimming cut 8 bases from V and 1 base from J; bases unmatched to any gene: 2. In germline, CDR1 is SNHLY, CDR2 FYNNEI. For the CDR3, the DNA is TGTGCCAGCTCGGGGGGTTCTGGGGCCAACGTCCTGACTTTC. Translation gives CASSGGSGANVLTF. Using reference TRBV2 and TRBJ2-6 for the parts outside the CDR3, the full variable domain is EPEVTQTPSHQVTQMGQEVILRCVPISNHLYFYWYRQILGQKVEFLVSFYNNEISEKSEIFDDQFSVERPDGSNFTLKIRSTKLEDSAMYFCASSGGSGANVLTFGAGSRLTVL.

This clonotype was found many times. This chain uses TRBV18 with TRBJ1-1, with a tentative D call TRBD1 (5 bases). Deletions cut 3 bases from V and 5 bases from J, with 7 bases between. There are 12 residues in the CDR3. Germline CDR1 reads KGHSH; CDR2 reads LQKENI. CDR3 nucleotide sequence: TGTGCCAGCTCACCGCCAGGGACTGAAGCTTTCTTT. This encodes CASSPPGTEAFF.

The rearrangement joins TRBV29-1 to TRBJ1-1, with D tentatively TRBD1 (5 bases). Per germline, CDR1 SQVTM and CDR2 ANQGSEA. Trimming cost V 6 bases and J 6 bases, with 26 bases left between them. The CDR3 length is 16 residues. The CDR3 DNA sequence: TGCAGCGTACCCGGGACCTACACAGATACGCAGTCTGAAGCTTTCTTT. Encoded protein: CSVPGTYTDTQSEAFF. Full variable domain (rest looked up from reference TRBV29-1 and TRBJ1-1): SAVISQKPSRDICQRGTSLTIQCQVDSQVTMMFWYRQQPGQSLTLIATANQGSEATYESGFVIDKFPISRPNLTFSTLTVSNMSPEDSSIYLCSVPGTYTDTQSEAFFGQGTRLTVV.

The rearrangement joins TRBV9 to TRBJ1-1; D is ambiguous. This CDR3 has 13 residues. Looked up from germline, CDR1 is SGDLS and CDR2 is YYNGEE. The germline V and J ends were trimmed by 3 bases and 5 bases, with 11 bases remaining between them. The CDR3 loop is CASSALDPTEAFF. The DNA for the CDR3 is TGTGCCAGCAGCGCCTTAGACCCGACTGAAGCTTTCTTT.

This clonotype has ten or more counts. The chain uses TRBV20-1 and TRBJ1-2, with TRBD1 identical over 7 bases. Unmatched junction bases numbered 12, after V lost 6 bases and J lost 8 bases. Germline V gene lookup returns CDR1 DFQATT and CDR2 SNEGSKA (reference sequence). The CDR3 runs to 13 residues. CDR3 residues: CSAGEQGLWGYTF. As DNA, the CDR3 is TGCAGTGCAGGGGAACAGGGGCTCTGGGGCTACACCTTC.

This clonotype was observed many times. The rearrangement uses TRBV7-2 and TRBJ2-7; D unclear. Trimming pared 2 bases from V and 3 bases from J, leaving 8 bases between. From germline, CDR1 is SGHTA and CDR2 FQGNSA. This CDR3 is 13 amino acids long. The CDR3 region has the DNA TGTGCCAGCAGCTTAATACAGCTCTACGAGCAGTACTTC. It is translated as CASSLIQLYEQYF.

The chain has TRBV2 and TRBJ2-7; D may match TRBD1 or TRBD2 (5 bases each). This CDR3 has 14 residues. Trimming cost V 11 bases and J 4 bases, with 21 bases left between them. Germline V gene lookup returns CDR1 SNHLY and CDR2 FYNNEI. This CDR3 is CAGPGPRMEYEQYF. CDR3 bases: TGTGCCGGCCCGGGACCGCGAATGGAATACGAGCAGTACTTC.

Many counts were recorded for this clonotype. The chain recombines TRBV20-1 with TRBJ1-5; possible D gene TRBD1, 6 bases. With 1 base removed from V and 9 bases from J, the gap between germline ends came to 13 bases. CDR3 length: 13 amino acids. In germline, CDR1 is DFQATT, CDR2 SNEGSKA (reference sequence). CDR3 bases: TGCAGTGCTAGAGGTACAGGGTCCATGCCCCAGCATTTT. Protein sequence: CSARGTGSMPQHF.

With respect to this clonotype: One end of the junction is discordant with germline, which a read error may explain. The V gene is TRBV20-1, the J gene TRBJ2-7; D is uncertain. Per the germline V gene, CDR1 is DFQATT and CDR2 is SNEGSKA (reference sequence). The CDR3 runs to 13 residues. CDR3 sequence: CSARVDNPYEQCF. For the CDR3, the DNA is TGCAGTGCTAGAGTTGACAACCCCTACGAGCAGTGCTTC.

This clonotype was recorded many times. The chain joins TRBV29-1 to TRBJ1-2; no clear D. This CDR3 is built from 13 residues. Per the germline V gene, CDR1 is SQVTM and CDR2 is ANQGSEA. V was pared by 4 bases and J by 5 bases, with 14 bases between. CDR3: CSVGTQEPYGYTF. CDR3 coding DNA: TGCAGCGTTGGGACTCAGGAACCTTATGGCTACACCTTC.